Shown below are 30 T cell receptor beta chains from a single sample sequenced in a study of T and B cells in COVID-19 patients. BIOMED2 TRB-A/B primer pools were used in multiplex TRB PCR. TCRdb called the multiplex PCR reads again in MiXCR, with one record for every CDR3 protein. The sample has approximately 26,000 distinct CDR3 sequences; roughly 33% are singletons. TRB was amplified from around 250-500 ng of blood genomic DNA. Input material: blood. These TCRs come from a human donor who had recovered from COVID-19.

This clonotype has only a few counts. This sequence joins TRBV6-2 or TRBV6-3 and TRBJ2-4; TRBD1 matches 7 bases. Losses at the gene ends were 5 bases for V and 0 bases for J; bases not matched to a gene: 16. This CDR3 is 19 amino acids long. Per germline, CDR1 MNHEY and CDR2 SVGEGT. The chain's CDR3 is CASSEGARRTALAKNIQYF. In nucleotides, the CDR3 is TGTGCCAGCAGTGAGGGGGCCCGAAGGACCGCCTTAGCCAAAAACATTCAGTACTTC.

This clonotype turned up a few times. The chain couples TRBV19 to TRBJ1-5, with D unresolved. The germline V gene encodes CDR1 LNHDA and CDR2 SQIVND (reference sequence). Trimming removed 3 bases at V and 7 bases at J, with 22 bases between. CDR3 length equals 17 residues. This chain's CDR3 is CASSIYSGLLTGQPQHF. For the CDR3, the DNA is TGTGCCAGTAGTATTTATAGTGGCTTACTGACGGGGCAGCCCCAGCATTTT.

The CDR3 coding sequence is TGTGCCAGCAGGATGGGGGAAAACACTGAAGCTTTCTTT. It specifies CASRMGENTEAFF. This sequence joins TRBV6-4 and TRBJ1-1, with a tentative D call TRBD1 (5 bases). V lost 6 bases to trimming and J lost 2 bases, with 10 bases between them. Germline V gene data show CDR1 as MRHNA and CDR2 as SNTAGT. The CDR3 runs 13 residues.

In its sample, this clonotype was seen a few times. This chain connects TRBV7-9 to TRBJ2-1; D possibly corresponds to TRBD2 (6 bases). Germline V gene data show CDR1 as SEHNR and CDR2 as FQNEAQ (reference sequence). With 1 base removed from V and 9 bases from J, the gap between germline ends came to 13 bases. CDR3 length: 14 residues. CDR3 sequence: CASSLDRELGEQFF. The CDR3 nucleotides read TGTGCCAGCAGCTTAGACCGGGAGCTGGGTGAGCAGTTCTTC.

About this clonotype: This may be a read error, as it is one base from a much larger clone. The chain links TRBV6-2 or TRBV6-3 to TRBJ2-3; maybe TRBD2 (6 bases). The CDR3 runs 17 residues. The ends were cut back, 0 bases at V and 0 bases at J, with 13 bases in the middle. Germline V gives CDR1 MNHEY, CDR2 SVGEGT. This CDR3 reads CASSYSSREPSTDTQYF. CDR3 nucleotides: TGTGCCAGCAGTTACTCAAGTCGGGAGCCGAGCACAGATACGCAGTATTTT.

CDR3 amino acids: CASSGGGGTEAFF. CDR3 bases: TGTGCCAGCAGCGGGGGCGGAGGCACTGAAGCTTTCTTT. The chain recombines TRBV9 with TRBJ1-1, with a tentative D call TRBD1 (5 bases). Deletions cut 3 bases from V and 4 bases from J, with 10 bases between. CDR1 SGDLS and CDR2 YYNGEE come from the germline V gene. The CDR3 length is 13 residues.

CDR3: CASSWDALAGGINTQYF. As DNA, the CDR3 is TGTGCCAGCAGCTGGGACGCACTAGCGGGGGGAATTAATACGCAGTATTTT. V and J are TRBV5-6 and TRBJ2-3, with 12 bases identical to TRBD2. CDR1 is SGHDT and CDR2 is YYEEEE in the germline V gene. This CDR3 spans 17 amino acids. The J segment lost 7 bases and the V segment lost 3 bases, leaving 12 bases of the junction unmatched.

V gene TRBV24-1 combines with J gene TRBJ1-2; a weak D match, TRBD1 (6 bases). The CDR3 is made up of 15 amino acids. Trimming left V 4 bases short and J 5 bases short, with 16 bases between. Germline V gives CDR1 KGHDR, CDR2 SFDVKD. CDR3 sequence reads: CATSDPGTKEYGYTF. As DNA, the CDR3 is TGTGCCACCAGTGACCCCGGGACAAAAGAGTATGGCTACACCTTC.

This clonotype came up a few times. CDR3 nucleotides: TGTGCCAGCAGCTCTACACGGGACGGAAACACCATATATTTT. It encodes CASSSTRDGNTIYF. The genes are TRBV11-2 and TRBJ1-3, with TRBD1 as a possible D gene (5 bases). CDR1 SGHAT and CDR2 FQNNGV come from the germline V gene. V was pared by 4 bases and J by 4 bases, with 11 bases between. The CDR3 is made up of 14 amino acids.

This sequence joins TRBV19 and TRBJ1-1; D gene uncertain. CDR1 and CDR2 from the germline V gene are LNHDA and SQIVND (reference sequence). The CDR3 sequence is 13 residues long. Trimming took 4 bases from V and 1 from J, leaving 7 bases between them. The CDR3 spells CASSTKANTEAFF. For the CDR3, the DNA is TGTGCCAGTAGTACAAAAGCGAACACTGAAGCTTTCTTT. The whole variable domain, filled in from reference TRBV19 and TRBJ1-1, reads DGGITQSPKYLFRKEGQNVTLSCEQNLNHDAMYWYRQDPGQGLRLIYYSQIVNDFQKGDIAEGYSVSREKKESFPLTVTSAQKNPTAFYLCASSTKANTEAFFGQGTRLTVV.

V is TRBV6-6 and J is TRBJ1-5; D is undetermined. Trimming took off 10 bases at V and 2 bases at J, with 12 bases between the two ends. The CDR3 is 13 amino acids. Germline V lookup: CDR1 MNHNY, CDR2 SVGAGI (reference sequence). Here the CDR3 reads CATIGVGNQPQHF. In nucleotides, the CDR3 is TGTGCCACAATCGGCGTGGGCAATCAGCCCCAGCATTTT.

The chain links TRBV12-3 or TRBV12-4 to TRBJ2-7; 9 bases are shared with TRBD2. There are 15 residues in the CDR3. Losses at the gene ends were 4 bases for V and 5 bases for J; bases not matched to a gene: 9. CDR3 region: CASSSRREGTHEQYF. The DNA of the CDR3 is TGTGCCAGCAGTTCAAGGCGGGAGGGGACGCACGAGCAGTACTTC.

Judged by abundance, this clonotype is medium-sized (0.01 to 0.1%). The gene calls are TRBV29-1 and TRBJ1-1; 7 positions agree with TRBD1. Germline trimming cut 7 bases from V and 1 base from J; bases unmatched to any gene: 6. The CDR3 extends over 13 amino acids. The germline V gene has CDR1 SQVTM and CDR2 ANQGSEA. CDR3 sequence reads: CSAKDRKNTEAFF. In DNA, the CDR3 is TGCAGCGCCAAGGACAGGAAGAACACTGAAGCTTTCTTT.

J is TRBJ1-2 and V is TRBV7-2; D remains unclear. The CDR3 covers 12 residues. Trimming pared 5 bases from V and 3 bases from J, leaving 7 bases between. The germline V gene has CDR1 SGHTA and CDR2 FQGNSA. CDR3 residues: CASSDGDYGYTF. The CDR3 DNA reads TGTGCCAGCAGCGACGGGGACTATGGCTACACCTTC.

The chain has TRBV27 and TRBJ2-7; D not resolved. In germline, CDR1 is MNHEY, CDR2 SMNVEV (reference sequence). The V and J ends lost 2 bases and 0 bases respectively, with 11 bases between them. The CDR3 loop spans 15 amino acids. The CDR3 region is CASSLGSGSSYEQYF. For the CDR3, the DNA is TGTGCCAGCAGTTTAGGGTCAGGTAGCTCCTACGAGCAGTACTTC.

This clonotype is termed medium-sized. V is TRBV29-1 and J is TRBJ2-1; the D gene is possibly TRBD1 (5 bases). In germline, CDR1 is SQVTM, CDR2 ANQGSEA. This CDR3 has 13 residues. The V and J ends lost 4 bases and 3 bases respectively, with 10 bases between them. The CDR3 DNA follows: TGCAGCGTTGTAGTCCAGGGCTACAATGAGCAGTTCTTC. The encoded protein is CSVVVQGYNEQFF.

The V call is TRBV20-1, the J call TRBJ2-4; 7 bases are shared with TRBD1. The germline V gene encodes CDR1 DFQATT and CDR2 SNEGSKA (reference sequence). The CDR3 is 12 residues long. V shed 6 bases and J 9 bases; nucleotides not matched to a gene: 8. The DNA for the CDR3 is TGCAGTGCCCCCAGAGCAGGGGGCATTCAGTACTTC. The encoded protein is CSAPRAGGIQYF.

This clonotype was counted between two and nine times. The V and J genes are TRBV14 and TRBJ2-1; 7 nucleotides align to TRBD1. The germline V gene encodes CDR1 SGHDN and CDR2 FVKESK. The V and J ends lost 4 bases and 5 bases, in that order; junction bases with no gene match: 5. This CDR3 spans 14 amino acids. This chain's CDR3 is CASSLRGIDNEQFF. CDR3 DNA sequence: TGTGCCAGCAGCCTCAGGGGGATAGACAATGAGCAGTTCTTC.

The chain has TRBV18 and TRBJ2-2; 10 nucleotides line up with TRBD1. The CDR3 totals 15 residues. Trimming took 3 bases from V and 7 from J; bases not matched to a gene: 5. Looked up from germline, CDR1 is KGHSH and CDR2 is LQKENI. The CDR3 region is CASSPGQGESGELFF. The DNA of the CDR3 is TGTGCCAGCTCACCCGGACAGGGGGAAAGCGGGGAGCTGTTTTTT.

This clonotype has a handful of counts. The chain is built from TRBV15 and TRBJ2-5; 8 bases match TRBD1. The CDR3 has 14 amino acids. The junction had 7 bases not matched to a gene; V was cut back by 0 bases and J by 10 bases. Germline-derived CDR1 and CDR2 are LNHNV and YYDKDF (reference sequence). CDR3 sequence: CATSRDSPQGGQYF. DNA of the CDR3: TGTGCCACCAGCAGAGATTCTCCACAGGGGGGCCAGTACTTC. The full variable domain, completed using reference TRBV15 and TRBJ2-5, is DAMVIQNPRYQVTQFGKPVTLSCSQTLNHNVMYWYQQKSSQAPKLLFHYYDKDFNNEADTPDNFQSRRPNTSFCFLDIRSPGLGDTAMYLCATSRDSPQGGQYFGPGTRLLVL.

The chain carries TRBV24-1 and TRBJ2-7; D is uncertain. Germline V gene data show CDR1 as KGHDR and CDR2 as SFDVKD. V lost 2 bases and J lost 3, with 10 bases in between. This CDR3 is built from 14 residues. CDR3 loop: CATSDSGIYYEQYF. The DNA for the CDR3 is TGTGCCACCAGTGATTCAGGCATATACTACGAGCAGTACTTC.

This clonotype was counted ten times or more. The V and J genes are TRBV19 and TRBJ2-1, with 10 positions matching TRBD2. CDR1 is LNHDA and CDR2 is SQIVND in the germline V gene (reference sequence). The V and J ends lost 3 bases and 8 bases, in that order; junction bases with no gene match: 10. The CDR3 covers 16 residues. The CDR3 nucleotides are TGTGCCAGTAGTATGGGTAGCGGGGGGTCTATCGATGAGCAGTTCTTC. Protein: CASSMGSGGSIDEQFF. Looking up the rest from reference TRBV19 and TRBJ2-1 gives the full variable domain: DGGITQSPKYLFRKEGQNVTLSCEQNLNHDAMYWYRQDPGQGLRLIYYSQIVNDFQKGDIAEGYSVSREKKESFPLTVTSAQKNPTAFYLCASSMGSGGSIDEQFFGPGTRLTVL.

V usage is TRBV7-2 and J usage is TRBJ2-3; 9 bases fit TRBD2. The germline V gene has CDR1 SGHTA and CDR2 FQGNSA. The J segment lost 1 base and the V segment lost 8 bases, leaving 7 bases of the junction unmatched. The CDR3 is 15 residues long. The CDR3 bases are TGTGCCAGCGGGCTTTTAGCGGGGGGCACAGATACGCAGTATTTT. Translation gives CASGLLAGGTDTQYF.

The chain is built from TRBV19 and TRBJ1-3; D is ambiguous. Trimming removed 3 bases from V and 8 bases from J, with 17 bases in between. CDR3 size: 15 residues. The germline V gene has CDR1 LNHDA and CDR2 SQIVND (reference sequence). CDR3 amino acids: CASSILHSGFDTIYF. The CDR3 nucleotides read TGTGCCAGTAGTATCCTCCACAGCGGGTTTGACACCATATATTTT.

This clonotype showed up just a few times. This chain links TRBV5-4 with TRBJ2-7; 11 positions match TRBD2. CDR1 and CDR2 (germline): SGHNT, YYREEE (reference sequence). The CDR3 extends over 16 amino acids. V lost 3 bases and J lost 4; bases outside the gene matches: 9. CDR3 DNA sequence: TGTGCCAGCAGCTCCCTAGCGGGAGGAGTTAAGTACGAGCAGTACTTC. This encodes CASSSLAGGVKYEQYF.

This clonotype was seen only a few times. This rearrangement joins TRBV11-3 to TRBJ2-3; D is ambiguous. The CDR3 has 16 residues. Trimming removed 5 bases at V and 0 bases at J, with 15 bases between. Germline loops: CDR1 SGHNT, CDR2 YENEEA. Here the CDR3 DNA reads TGTGCCAGCAGCCAAGGCGTGCAAACAAGCACAGATACGCAGTATTTT. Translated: CASSQGVQTSTDTQYF. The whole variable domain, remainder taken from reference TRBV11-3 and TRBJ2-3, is EAGVVQSPRYKIIEKKQPVAFWCNPISGHNTLYWYLQNLGQGPELLIRYENEEAVDDSQLPKDRFSAERLKGVDSTLKIQPAELGDSAVYLCASSQGVQTSTDTQYFGPGTRLTVL.

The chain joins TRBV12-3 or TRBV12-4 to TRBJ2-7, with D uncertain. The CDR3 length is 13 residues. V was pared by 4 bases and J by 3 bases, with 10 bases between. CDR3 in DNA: TGTGCCAGCAGTTCGTCCCCCGGCTACGAGCAGTACTTC. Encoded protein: CASSSSPGYEQYF.

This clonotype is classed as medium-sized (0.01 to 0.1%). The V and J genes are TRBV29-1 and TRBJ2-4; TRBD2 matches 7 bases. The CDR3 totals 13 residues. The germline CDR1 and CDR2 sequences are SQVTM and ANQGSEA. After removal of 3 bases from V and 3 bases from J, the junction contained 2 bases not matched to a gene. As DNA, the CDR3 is TGCAGCGTTGAGGGAGGGGTCAAAAACATTCAGTACTTC. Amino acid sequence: CSVEGGVKNIQYF.

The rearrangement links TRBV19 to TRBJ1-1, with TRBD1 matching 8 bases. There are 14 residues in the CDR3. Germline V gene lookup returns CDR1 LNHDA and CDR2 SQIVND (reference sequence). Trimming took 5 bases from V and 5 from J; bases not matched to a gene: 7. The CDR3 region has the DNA TGTGCCAGTAGTGCAACAGGGGGTAGGACTGAAGCTTTCTTT. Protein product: CASSATGGRTEAFF.

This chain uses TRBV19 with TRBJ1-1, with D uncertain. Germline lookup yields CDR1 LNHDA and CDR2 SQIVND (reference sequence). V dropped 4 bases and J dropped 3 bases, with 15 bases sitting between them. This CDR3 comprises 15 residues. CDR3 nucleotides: TGTGCCAGTAGTACCCTCGAGAGTAGCTACACTGAAGCTTTCTTT. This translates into CASSTLESSYTEAFF. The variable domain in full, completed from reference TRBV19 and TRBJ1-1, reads DGGITQSPKYLFRKEGQNVTLSCEQNLNHDAMYWYRQDPGQGLRLIYYSQIVNDFQKGDIAEGYSVSREKKESFPLTVTSAQKNPTAFYLCASSTLESSYTEAFFGQGTRLTVV.